Listed below are T cell receptor beta chains from one sample, sequenced in a study of T cells in tumors after PD-1 blockade. Sequenced by immunoSEQ multiplex PCR; TCRdb stores in-frame clones only, minus some. The table has roughly 25,000 clones, about 82% seen once; the top ten hold 10% to 15%. The sample in question was PBMCs, obtained after anti-PD-1 treatment. These receptors all stem from a human donor with basal cell carcinoma. Each CDR3 is given with its conserved first and last residue. Each record gives: clone size, D gene, V gene, J gene, CDR3 protein, CDR3 DNA. A D gene is named only where the DNA matches it firmly. Size values are once, few and many counts, or a class for expanded clones, and some rows have none.

clone_size: .
d_call: TRBD1
v_call: TRBV7-8
j_call: TRBJ1-1
cdr3_aa: CASSLVSGGSTEAFF
cdr3_nt: TGTGCCAGCAGCTTAGTTTCAGGGGGTTCCACTGAAGCTTTCTTT

clone_size: .
d_call: TRBD1
v_call: TRBV7-3
j_call: TRBJ1-1
cdr3_aa: CASSLTRQGATEAFF
cdr3_nt: TGTGCCAGCAGCTTAACGAGACAGGGAGCCACTGAAGCTTTCTTT

clone_size: .
d_call: .
v_call: TRBV2
j_call: TRBJ2-2
cdr3_aa: CASSDRLPARTGELFF
cdr3_nt: TGTGCCAGCAGTGACCGACTCCCAGCCCGCACCGGGGAGCTGTTTTTT

clone_size: .
d_call: .
v_call: TRBV4-1
j_call: TRBJ1-4
cdr3_aa: CASSHLGGSSEKLFF
cdr3_nt: TGCGCCAGCAGCCACCTCGGGGGTAGCAGTGAAAAACTGTTTTTT

clone_size: .
d_call: .
v_call: TRBV6-6
j_call: TRBJ1-5
cdr3_aa: CASSHPAGNQPQHF
cdr3_nt: TGTGCCAGCAGCCACCCGGCGGGCAATCAGCCCCAGCATTTT

clone_size: .
d_call: TRBD1
v_call: TRBV19
j_call: TRBJ1-6
cdr3_aa: CASRQGVASPLHF
cdr3_nt: TGTGCCAGCAGACAGGGCGTCGCTTCACCCCTCCACTTT

clone_size: .
d_call: TRBD2
v_call: TRBV3-1/TRBV3-2
j_call: TRBJ2-3
cdr3_aa: CASSPLASGGTDTQYF
cdr3_nt: TGTGCCAGCAGCCCACTGGCTAGCGGGGGCACAGATACGCAGTATTTT

clone_size: .
d_call: .
v_call: TRBV5-1
j_call: TRBJ2-1
cdr3_aa: CASSLSTSSYNEQFF
cdr3_nt: TGCGCCAGCAGCTTGTCAACCAGCTCCTACAATGAGCAGTTCTTC

clone_size: .
d_call: TRBD1
v_call: TRBV25-1
j_call: TRBJ2-5
cdr3_aa: CASRGVRQGALETQYF
cdr3_nt: TGTGCCAGCAGGGGGGTTCGACAGGGGGCTTTGGAGACCCAGTACTTC

clone_size: .
d_call: TRBD2
v_call: TRBV5-4
j_call: TRBJ2-1
cdr3_aa: CASSLPLAGLSYNEQFF
cdr3_nt: TGTGCCAGCAGCTTGCCCCTAGCGGGGCTATCCTACAATGAGCAGTTCTTC

clone_size: .
d_call: TRBD1
v_call: TRBV19
j_call: TRBJ1-1
cdr3_aa: CASKGQYTEAFF
cdr3_nt: TGTGCCAGTAAGGGACAGTACACTGAAGCTTTCTTT

clone_size: once
d_call: TRBD1
v_call: TRBV6-5
j_call: TRBJ2-7
cdr3_aa: CASSDPGTVQYEQYF
cdr3_nt: TGTGCCAGCAGCGACCCCGGGACAGTACAATACGAGCAGTACTTC

clone_size: .
d_call: TRBD2
v_call: TRBV7-3
j_call: TRBJ2-5
cdr3_aa: CASSLSSAGGQETQYF
cdr3_nt: TGTGCCAGCAGCTTATCGTCAGCGGGGGGCCAAGAGACCCAGTACTTC

clone_size: .
d_call: .
v_call: TRBV18
j_call: TRBJ1-6
cdr3_aa: CASSREQGGDSPLHF
cdr3_nt: TGTGCCAGCTCACGAGAGCAGGGCGGGGATTCACCCCTCCACTTT

clone_size: few
d_call: TRBD1
v_call: TRBV5-1
j_call: TRBJ2-2
cdr3_aa: CASSLAGQGASTGELFF
cdr3_nt: TGCGCCAGCAGCTTGGCCGGACAGGGGGCAAGCACCGGGGAGCTGTTTTTT

clone_size: .
d_call: TRBD1
v_call: TRBV15
j_call: TRBJ1-4
cdr3_aa: CATSGGDREATNEKLFF
cdr3_nt: TGTGCCACCAGCGGGGGGGACAGGGAGGCAACTAATGAAAAACTGTTTTTT

clone_size: .
d_call: TRBD2
v_call: TRBV5-6
j_call: TRBJ2-7
cdr3_aa: CARSGGGPAPYEQYF
cdr3_nt: TGTGCCCGCAGCGGGGGGGGGCCAGCCCCCTACGAGCAGTACTTC

clone_size: once
d_call: TRBD1
v_call: TRBV3-1/TRBV3-2
j_call: TRBJ2-3
cdr3_aa: CASSGDWTGNTDTQYF
cdr3_nt: TGTGCCAGCAGCGGAGACTGGACAGGGAACACAGATACGCAGTATTTT

clone_size: .
d_call: TRBD1
v_call: TRBV27
j_call: TRBJ1-1
cdr3_aa: CASSLVGGTGFEAFF
cdr3_nt: TGTGCCAGCAGTTTAGTCGGCGGGACAGGGTTTGAAGCTTTCTTT

clone_size: .
d_call: TRBD1
v_call: TRBV18
j_call: TRBJ1-6
cdr3_aa: CASSEGQGYSPLHF
cdr3_nt: TGTGCCAGCTCGGAGGGACAGGGGTATTCACCCCTCCACTTT

clone_size: .
d_call: TRBD1
v_call: TRBV29-1
j_call: TRBJ1-1
cdr3_aa: CSVTGGSFSTEAFF
cdr3_nt: TGCAGCGTGACAGGGGGGAGTTTTAGCACTGAAGCTTTCTTT

clone_size: .
d_call: .
v_call: TRBV14
j_call: TRBJ2-7
cdr3_aa: CASSPGPVMEQYF
cdr3_nt: TGTGCCAGCAGCCCAGGTCCCGTGATGGAGCAGTACTTC

clone_size: .
d_call: .
v_call: TRBV19
j_call: TRBJ1-5
cdr3_aa: CASTLQGASNQPQHF
cdr3_nt: TGTGCCAGTACCCTACAGGGCGCAAGCAATCAGCCCCAGCATTTT

clone_size: .
d_call: TRBD2
v_call: TRBV18
j_call: TRBJ2-1
cdr3_aa: CASSPPSSGGAQWQFF
cdr3_nt: TGTGCCAGCTCACCACCGAGTAGCGGGGGGGCCCAATGGCAGTTCTTC

clone_size: .
d_call: .
v_call: TRBV30
j_call: TRBJ2-6
cdr3_aa: CAWSVRDGYGGGMSGANVLTF
cdr3_nt: TGTGCCTGGAGTGTCCGGGACGGCTATGGGGGCGGGATGTCTGGGGCCAACGTCCTGACTTTC

clone_size: once
d_call: .
v_call: TRBV10-1
j_call: TRBJ2-4
cdr3_aa: CASSSERGPNGELAKNIQYF
cdr3_nt: TGCGCCAGCAGTAGTGAGAGGGGCCCCAATGGGGAGCTAGCCAAAAACATTCAGTACTTC

clone_size: .
d_call: TRBD1
v_call: TRBV15
j_call: TRBJ1-2
cdr3_aa: CATSTRKTGYGYTF
cdr3_nt: TGTGCCACCAGCACCCGCAAGACAGGGTATGGCTACACCTTC

clone_size: .
d_call: TRBD2
v_call: TRBV3-1/TRBV3-2
j_call: TRBJ2-5
cdr3_aa: CASSPEGLAGVKETQYF
cdr3_nt: TGTGCCAGCAGCCCCGAGGGACTAGCGGGGGTGAAAGAGACCCAGTACTTC

clone_size: .
d_call: TRBD1
v_call: TRBV5-6
j_call: TRBJ1-5
cdr3_aa: CASSLGTGVLPQHF
cdr3_nt: TGTGCCAGCAGCTTAGGGACAGGCGTTCTACCCCAGCATTTT

clone_size: once
d_call: .
v_call: TRBV9
j_call: TRBJ1-1
cdr3_aa: CASSGQMNTEAFF
cdr3_nt: TGTGCCAGCAGCGGACAGATGAACACTGAAGCTTTCTTT

clone_size: .
d_call: .
v_call: TRBV27
j_call: TRBJ1-2
cdr3_aa: CASSPTGHGYTF
cdr3_nt: TGTGCCAGCAGCCCTACAGGGCATGGCTACACCTTC

clone_size: few
d_call: .
v_call: TRBV30
j_call: TRBJ1-1
cdr3_aa: CAWSEWSGLGAFF
cdr3_nt: TGTGCCTGGAGTGAGTGGTCGGGCCTAGGAGCTTTCTTT

clone_size: .
d_call: .
v_call: TRBV7-9
j_call: TRBJ1-1
cdr3_aa: CASSLSGTANTEAFF
cdr3_nt: TGTGCCAGCAGCTTATCCGGGACGGCGAACACTGAAGCTTTCTTT

clone_size: .
d_call: TRBD1
v_call: TRBV2
j_call: TRBJ2-3
cdr3_aa: CASSIRDRGLGVRVGDTQYF
cdr3_nt: TGTGCCAGCAGTATCCGGGACAGGGGGTTAGGTGTTCGAGTGGGTGATACGCAGTATTTT

clone_size: .
d_call: .
v_call: TRBV7-8
j_call: TRBJ2-7
cdr3_aa: CASSPLRGRGNYEQYF
cdr3_nt: TGTGCCAGCAGCCCGCTTAGGGGGCGGGGGAATTACGAGCAGTACTTC

clone_size: .
d_call: .
v_call: TRBV18
j_call: TRBJ2-7
cdr3_aa: CASSPGGPGGNYEQYF
cdr3_nt: TGTGCCAGCTCACCCGGAGGGCCAGGTGGGAACTACGAGCAGTACTTC

clone_size: .
d_call: .
v_call: TRBV5-1
j_call: TRBJ2-7
cdr3_aa: CASSDLGEQYF
cdr3_nt: TGCGCCAGCAGCGATCTGGGCGAGCAGTACTTC

clone_size: once
d_call: TRBD2
v_call: TRBV19
j_call: TRBJ2-7
cdr3_aa: CASSNSGGGYEQYF
cdr3_nt: TGTGCCAGTAGTAACTCGGGAGGGGGCTACGAGCAGTACTTC

clone_size: .
d_call: .
v_call: TRBV5-1
j_call: TRBJ1-1
cdr3_aa: CASSLGGAGEFPAFF
cdr3_nt: TGCGCCAGCAGCCTGGGAGGGGCAGGTGAGTTTCCTGCTTTCTTT

clone_size: once
d_call: .
v_call: TRBV29-1
j_call: TRBJ2-1
cdr3_aa: CSVAQGGGNEQFF
cdr3_nt: TGCAGCGTTGCACAGGGTGGAGGTAATGAGCAGTTCTTC

clone_size: .
d_call: .
v_call: TRBV7-8
j_call: TRBJ2-3
cdr3_aa: CASSPPYPTDTQYF
cdr3_nt: TGTGCCAGCAGCCCACCATACCCGACAGATACGCAGTATTTT

clone_size: medium-sized
d_call: .
v_call: TRBV7-6
j_call: TRBJ1-5
cdr3_aa: CASSPPGGNQPQHF
cdr3_nt: TGTGCCAGCAGCCCCCCGGGGGGCAATCAGCCCCAGCATTTT

clone_size: .
d_call: .
v_call: TRBV7-3
j_call: TRBJ1-1
cdr3_aa: CASSALGGAGEAFF
cdr3_nt: TGTGCCAGCAGCGCCCTCGGGGGGGCTGGCGAAGCTTTCTTT

clone_size: .
d_call: TRBD1
v_call: TRBV4-1
j_call: TRBJ1-2
cdr3_aa: CASSQAGTGGGYTF
cdr3_nt: TGCGCCAGCAGCCAGGCCGGGACAGGGGGAGGCTACACCTTC

clone_size: .
d_call: .
v_call: TRBV6-5
j_call: TRBJ2-2
cdr3_aa: CASSLGGVNTGELFF
cdr3_nt: TGTGCCAGCAGTTTAGGAGGGGTAAACACCGGGGAGCTGTTTTTT

clone_size: .
d_call: .
v_call: TRBV5-1
j_call: TRBJ2-1
cdr3_aa: CASSPPGVEQFF
cdr3_nt: TGCGCCAGCAGCCCTCCCGGGGTTGAGCAGTTCTTC

clone_size: .
d_call: .
v_call: TRBV3-1/TRBV3-2
j_call: TRBJ2-7
cdr3_aa: CASSPSFLLYEQYF
cdr3_nt: TGTGCCAGCAGTCCCAGCTTTCTCCTTTACGAGCAGTACTTC

clone_size: .
d_call: .
v_call: TRBV5-6
j_call: TRBJ2-5
cdr3_aa: CASSLQARETQYF
cdr3_nt: TGTGCCAGCAGCTTACAGGCCCGGGAGACCCAGTACTTC

clone_size: .
d_call: .
v_call: TRBV3-1/TRBV3-2
j_call: TRBJ2-1
cdr3_aa: CASRTGLSSYNEQFF
cdr3_nt: TGTGCCAGCAGGACGGGGCTGAGCTCCTACAATGAGCAGTTCTTC

clone_size: .
d_call: TRBD1
v_call: TRBV5-6
j_call: TRBJ2-7
cdr3_aa: CASSLASGTGFEQYF
cdr3_nt: TGTGCCAGCAGCTTGGCTAGTGGGACAGGGTTCGAGCAGTACTTC

clone_size: .
d_call: .
v_call: TRBV5-8
j_call: TRBJ2-7
cdr3_aa: CASNRVSYEQYF
cdr3_nt: TGTGCCAGCAACCGAGTGTCCTACGAGCAGTACTTC

clone_size: .
d_call: TRBD2
v_call: TRBV7-8
j_call: TRBJ2-3
cdr3_aa: CASSLWLAGGTDTQYF
cdr3_nt: TGTGCCAGCAGCTTATGGCTAGCGGGGGGTACAGATACGCAGTATTTT

clone_size: .
d_call: .
v_call: TRBV19
j_call: TRBJ1-4
cdr3_aa: CASSGGDRRNEKLFF
cdr3_nt: TGTGCCAGTAGTGGGGGAGACAGGAGAAATGAAAAACTGTTTTTT